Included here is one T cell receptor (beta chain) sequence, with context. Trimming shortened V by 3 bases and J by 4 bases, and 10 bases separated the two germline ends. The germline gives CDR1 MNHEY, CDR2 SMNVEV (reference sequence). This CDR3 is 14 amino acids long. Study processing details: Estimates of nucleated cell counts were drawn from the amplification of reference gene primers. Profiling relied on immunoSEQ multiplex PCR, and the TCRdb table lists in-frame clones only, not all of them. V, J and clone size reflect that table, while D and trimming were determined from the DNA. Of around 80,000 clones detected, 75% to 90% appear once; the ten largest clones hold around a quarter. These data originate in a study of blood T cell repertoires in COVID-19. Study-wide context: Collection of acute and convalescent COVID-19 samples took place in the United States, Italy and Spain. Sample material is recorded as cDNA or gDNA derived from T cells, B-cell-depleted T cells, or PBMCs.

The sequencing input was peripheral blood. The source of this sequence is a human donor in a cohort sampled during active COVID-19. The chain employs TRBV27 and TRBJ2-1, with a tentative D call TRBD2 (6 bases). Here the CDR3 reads CASSLRGRYNEQFF. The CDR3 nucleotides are TGTGCCAGCAGTTTGCGTGGGAGGTACAATGAGCAGTTCTTC.